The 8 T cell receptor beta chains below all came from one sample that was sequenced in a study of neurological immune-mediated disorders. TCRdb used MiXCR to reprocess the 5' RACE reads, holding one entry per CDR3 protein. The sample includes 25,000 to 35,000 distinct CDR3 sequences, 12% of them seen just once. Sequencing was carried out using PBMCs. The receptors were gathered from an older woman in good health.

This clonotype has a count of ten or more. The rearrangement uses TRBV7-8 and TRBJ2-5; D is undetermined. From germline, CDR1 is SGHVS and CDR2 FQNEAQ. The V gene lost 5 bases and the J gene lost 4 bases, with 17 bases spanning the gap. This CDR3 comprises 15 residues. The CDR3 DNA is TGTGCCAGCAGCGTCCAAAATTTGGAACGAGAGACCCAGTACTTC. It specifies CASSVQNLERETQYF. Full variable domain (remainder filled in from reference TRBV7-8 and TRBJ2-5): GAGVSQSPRYKVAKRGQDVALRCDPISGHVSLFWYQQALGQGPEFLTYFQNEAQLDKSGLPSDRFFAERPEGSVSTLKIQRTQQEDSAVYLCASSVQNLERETQYFGPGTRLLVL.

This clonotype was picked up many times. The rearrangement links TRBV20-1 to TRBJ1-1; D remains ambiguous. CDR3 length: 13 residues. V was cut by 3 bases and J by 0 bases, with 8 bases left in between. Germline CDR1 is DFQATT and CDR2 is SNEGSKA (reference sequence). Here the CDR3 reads CSARAHMNTEAFF. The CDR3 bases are TGCAGTGCTAGGGCCCACATGAACACTGAAGCTTTCTTT.

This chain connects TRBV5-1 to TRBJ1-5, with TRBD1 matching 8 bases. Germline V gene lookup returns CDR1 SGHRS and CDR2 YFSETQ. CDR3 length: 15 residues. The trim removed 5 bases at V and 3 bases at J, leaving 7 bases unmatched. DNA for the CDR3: TGCGCCAGCAGTGCACAGGGGGGGATCAATCAGCCCCAGCATTTT. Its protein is CASSAQGGINQPQHF.

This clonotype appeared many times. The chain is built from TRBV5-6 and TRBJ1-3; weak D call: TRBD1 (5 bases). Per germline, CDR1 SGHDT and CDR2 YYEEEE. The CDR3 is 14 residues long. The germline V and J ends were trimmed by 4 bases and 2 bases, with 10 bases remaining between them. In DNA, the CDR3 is TGTGCCAGCAGCCTCGCAGGGACTGGAAACACCATATATTTT. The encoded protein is CASSLAGTGNTIYF.

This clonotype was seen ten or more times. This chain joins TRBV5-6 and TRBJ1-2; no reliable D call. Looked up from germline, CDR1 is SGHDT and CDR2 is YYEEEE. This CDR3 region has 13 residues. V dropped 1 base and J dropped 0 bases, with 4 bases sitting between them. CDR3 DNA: TGTGCCAGCAGCTTGAGAGCTAACTATGGCTACACCTTC. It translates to CASSLRANYGYTF.

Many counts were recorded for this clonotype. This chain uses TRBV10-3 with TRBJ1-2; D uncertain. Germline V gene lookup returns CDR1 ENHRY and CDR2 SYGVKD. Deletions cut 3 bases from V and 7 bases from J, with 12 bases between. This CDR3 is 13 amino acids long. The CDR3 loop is CAISDGPGGGYTF. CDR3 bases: TGTGCCATCAGTGACGGACCGGGCGGTGGCTACACCTTC.

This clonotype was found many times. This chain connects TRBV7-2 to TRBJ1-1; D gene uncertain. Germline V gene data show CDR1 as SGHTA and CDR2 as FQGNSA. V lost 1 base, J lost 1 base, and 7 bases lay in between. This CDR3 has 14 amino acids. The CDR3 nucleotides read TGTGCCAGCAGCTTAGGACTTGGGAACACTGAAGCTTTCTTT. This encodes CASSLGLGNTEAFF.

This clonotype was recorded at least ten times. This chain's CDR3 is CASSVGPDREGGYTF. CDR3 sequence (DNA): TGTGCCAGCAGCGTAGGCCCAGACAGGGAAGGTGGCTACACCTTC. This chain joins TRBV9 and TRBJ1-2, with 7 bases that match TRBD1. V dropped 0 bases and J dropped 7; count of bases not matched to a gene: 9. The CDR3 has 15 amino acids. Germline-derived CDR1 and CDR2 are SGDLS and YYNGEE.